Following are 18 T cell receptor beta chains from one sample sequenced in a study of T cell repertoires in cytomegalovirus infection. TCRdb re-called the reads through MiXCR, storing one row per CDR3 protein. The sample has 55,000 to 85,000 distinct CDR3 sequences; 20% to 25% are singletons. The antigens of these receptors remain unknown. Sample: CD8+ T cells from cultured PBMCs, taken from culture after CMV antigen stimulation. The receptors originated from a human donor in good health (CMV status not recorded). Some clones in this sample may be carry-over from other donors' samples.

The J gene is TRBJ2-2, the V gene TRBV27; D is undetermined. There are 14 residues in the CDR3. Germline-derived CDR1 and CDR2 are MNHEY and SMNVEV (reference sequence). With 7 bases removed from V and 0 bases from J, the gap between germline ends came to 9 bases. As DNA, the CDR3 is TGTGCCAGCATGTGGACGCCGAACACCGGGGAGCTGTTTTTT. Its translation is CASMWTPNTGELFF.

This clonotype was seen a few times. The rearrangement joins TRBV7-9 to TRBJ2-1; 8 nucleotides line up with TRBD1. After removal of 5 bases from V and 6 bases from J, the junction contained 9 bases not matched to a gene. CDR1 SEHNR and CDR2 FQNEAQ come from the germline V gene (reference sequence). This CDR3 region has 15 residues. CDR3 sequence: CASSQPQGVSNEQFF. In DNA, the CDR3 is TGTGCCAGCAGCCAACCACAGGGGGTATCCAATGAGCAGTTCTTC. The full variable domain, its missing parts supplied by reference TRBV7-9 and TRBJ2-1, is DTGVSQNPRHKITKRGQNVTFRCDPISEHNRLYWYRQTLGQGPEFLTYFQNEAQLEKSRLLSDRFSAERPKGSFSTLEIQRTEQGDSAMYLCASSQPQGVSNEQFFGPGTRLTVL.

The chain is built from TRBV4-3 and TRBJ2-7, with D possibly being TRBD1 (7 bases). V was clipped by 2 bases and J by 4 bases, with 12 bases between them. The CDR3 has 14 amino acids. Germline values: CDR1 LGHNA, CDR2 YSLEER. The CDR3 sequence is CASSQLQGRYEQYF. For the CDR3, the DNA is TGCGCCAGCAGCCAACTACAGGGGAGGTACGAGCAGTACTTC.

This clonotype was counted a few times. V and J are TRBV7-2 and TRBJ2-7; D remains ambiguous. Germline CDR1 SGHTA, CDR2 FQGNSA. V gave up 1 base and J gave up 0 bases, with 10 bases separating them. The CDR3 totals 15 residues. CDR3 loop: CASSLVTDSSYEQYF. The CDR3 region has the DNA TGTGCCAGCAGCTTAGTAACAGATTCCTCCTACGAGCAGTACTTC.

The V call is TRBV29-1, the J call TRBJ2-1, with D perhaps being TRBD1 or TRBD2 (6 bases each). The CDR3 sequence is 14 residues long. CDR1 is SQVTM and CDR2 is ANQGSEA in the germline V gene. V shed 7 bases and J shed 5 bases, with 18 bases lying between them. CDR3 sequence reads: CSADLLRDNNEQFF. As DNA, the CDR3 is TGCAGCGCCGACCTCCTGCGGGACAACAATGAGCAGTTCTTC.

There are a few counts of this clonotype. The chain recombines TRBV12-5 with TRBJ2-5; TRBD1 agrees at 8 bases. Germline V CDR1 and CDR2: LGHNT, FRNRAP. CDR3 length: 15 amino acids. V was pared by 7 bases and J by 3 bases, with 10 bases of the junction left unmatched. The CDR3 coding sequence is TGTGCTAGTGCACCCGGGACAGGAGATAAAGAGACCCAGTACTTC. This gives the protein CASAPGTGDKETQYF. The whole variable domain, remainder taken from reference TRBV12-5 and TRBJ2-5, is DARVTQTPRHKVTEMGQEVTMRCQPILGHNTVFWYRQTMMQGLELLAYFRNRAPLDDSGMPKDRFSAEMPDATLATLKIQPSEPRDSAVYFCASAPGTGDKETQYFGPGTRLLVL.

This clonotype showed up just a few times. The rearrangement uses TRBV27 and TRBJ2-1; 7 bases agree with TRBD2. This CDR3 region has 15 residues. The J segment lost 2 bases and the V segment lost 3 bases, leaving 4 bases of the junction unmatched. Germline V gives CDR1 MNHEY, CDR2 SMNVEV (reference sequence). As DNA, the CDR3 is TGTGCCAGCAGTTTCGGGGGGACGGCCTACAATGAGCAGTTCTTC. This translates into CASSFGGTAYNEQFF.

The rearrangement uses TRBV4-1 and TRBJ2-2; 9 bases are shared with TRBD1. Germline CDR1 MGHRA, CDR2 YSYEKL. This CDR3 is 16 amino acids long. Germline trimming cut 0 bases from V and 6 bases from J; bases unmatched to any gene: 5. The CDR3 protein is CASSQDETGGPGELFF. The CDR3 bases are TGCGCCAGCAGCCAAGACGAGACAGGGGGGCCCGGGGAGCTGTTTTTT.

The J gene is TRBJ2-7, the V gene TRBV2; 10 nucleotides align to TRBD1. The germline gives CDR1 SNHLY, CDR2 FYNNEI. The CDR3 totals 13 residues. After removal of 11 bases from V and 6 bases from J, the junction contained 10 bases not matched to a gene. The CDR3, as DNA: TGTGCCGTTCCCGGGACAGGGGAGTCCGAGCAGTACTTC. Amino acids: CAVPGTGESEQYF. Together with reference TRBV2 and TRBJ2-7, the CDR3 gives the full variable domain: EPEVTQTPSHQVTQMGQEVILRCVPISNHLYFYWYRQILGQKVEFLVSFYNNEISEKSEIFDDQFSVERPDGSNFTLKIRSTKLEDSAMYFCAVPGTGESEQYFGPGTRLTVT.

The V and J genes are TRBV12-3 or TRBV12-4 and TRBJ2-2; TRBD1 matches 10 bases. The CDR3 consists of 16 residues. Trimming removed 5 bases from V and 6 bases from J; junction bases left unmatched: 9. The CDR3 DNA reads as TGTGCCAGCAGTCCCCCGACAGGGGGCAGGGCCGGGGAGCTGTTTTTT. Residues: CASSPPTGGRAGELFF.

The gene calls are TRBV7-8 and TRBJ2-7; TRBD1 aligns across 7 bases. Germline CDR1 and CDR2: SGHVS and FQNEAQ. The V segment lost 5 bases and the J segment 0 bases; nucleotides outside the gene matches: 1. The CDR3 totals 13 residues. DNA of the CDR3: TGTGCCAGCAGCGGGGACAGCTCCTACGAGCAGTACTTC. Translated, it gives CASSGDSSYEQYF.

CDR3 DNA: TGTGCCAGCAACTCCCGACTAGCGGTTTACAATGAGCAGTTCTTC. It codes for CASNSRLAVYNEQFF. The chain is built from TRBV6-1 and TRBJ2-1; 9 nucleotides line up with TRBD2. CDR3 length: 15 residues. V was pared by 7 bases and J by 4 bases, with 8 bases of the junction left unmatched. CDR1 MNHNS and CDR2 SASEGT come from the germline V gene.

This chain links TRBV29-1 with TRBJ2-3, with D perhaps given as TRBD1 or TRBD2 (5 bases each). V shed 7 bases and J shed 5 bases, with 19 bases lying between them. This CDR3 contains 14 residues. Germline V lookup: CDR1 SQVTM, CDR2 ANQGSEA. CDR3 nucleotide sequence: TGCAGCGCAGTCAGACTAACAGGACGAGATACGCAGTATTTT. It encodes CSAVRLTGRDTQYF.

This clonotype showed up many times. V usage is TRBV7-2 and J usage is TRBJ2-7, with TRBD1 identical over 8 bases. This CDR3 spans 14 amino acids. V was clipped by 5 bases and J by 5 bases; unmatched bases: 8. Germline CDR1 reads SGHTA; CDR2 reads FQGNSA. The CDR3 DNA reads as TGTGCCAGCAGCCCCACAGGACAGGGCGACGAGCAGTACTTC. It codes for CASSPTGQGDEQYF. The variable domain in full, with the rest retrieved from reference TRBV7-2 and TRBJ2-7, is GAGVSQSPSNKVTEKGKDVELRCDPISGHTALYWYRQSLGQGLEFLIYFQGNSAPDKSGLPSDRFSAERTGGSVSTLTIQRTQQEDSAVYLCASSPTGQGDEQYFGPGTRLTVT.

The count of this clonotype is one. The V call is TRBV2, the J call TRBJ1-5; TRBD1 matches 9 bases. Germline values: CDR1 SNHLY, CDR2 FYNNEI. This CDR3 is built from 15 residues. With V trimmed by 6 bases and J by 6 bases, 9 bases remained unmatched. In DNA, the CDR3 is TGTGCCAGCAGCACGGACAGGGGAGAGGGTCAGCCCCAGCATTTT. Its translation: CASSTDRGEGQPQHF.

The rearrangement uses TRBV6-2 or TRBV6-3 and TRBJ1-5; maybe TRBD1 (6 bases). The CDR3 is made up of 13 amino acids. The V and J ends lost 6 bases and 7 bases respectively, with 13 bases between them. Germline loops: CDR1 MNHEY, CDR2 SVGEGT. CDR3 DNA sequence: TGTGCCAGCAGCCCCGGGGGGCGGCAGCCCCAGCATTTT. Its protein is CASSPGGRQPQHF.

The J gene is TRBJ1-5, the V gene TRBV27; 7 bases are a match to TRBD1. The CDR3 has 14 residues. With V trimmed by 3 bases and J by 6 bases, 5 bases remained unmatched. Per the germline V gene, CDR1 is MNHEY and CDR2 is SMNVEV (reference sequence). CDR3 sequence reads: CASSLTGQVQPQHF. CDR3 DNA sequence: TGTGCCAGCAGTTTGACAGGGCAGGTTCAGCCCCAGCATTTT.

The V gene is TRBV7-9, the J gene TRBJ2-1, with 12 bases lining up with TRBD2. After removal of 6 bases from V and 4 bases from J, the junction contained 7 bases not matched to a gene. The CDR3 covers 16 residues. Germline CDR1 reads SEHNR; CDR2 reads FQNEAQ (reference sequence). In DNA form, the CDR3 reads TGTGCCAGCAGTCCAACTAGCGGGGGGCCATACAATGAGCAGTTCTTC. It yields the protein CASSPTSGGPYNEQFF. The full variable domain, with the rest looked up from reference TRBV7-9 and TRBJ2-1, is DTGVSQNPRHKITKRGQNVTFRCDPISEHNRLYWYRQTLGQGPEFLTYFQNEAQLEKSRLLSDRFSAERPKGSFSTLEIQRTEQGDSAMYLCASSPTSGGPYNEQFFGPGTRLTVL.